The sequence of this T cell receptor beta chain was determined in a study of blood T cell repertoires in COVID-19. Study background: Samples of COVID-19 (acute and convalescent) were obtained from the United States, Italy and Spain. The analysed material was cDNA or gDNA that came from T cells, B-cell-depleted T cells, or PBMCs.

This CDR3 region has 13 residues. CDR1 is LNHDA and CDR2 is SQIVND in the germline V gene (reference sequence). Trimming left V 4 bases short and J 4 bases short, with 10 bases between. As handled by the study authors: Cell counts per sample came from amplifying reference gene primers. Here immunoSEQ multiplex PCR was the method, and the copy in TCRdb shows in-frame clones only, minus some. V and J calls and clone size are those listed in that table; D and trimming were worked out from the DNA. The table shows tens of thousands of clones, with around 82% occurring only once. The chain couples TRBV19 to TRBJ1-2; perhaps TRBD1 as D (5 bases). The clonotype originates from a man at least 80 years old with active COVID-19. The sample comprised peripheral blood. The CDR3 loop reads CASSTTVLYGYTF. CDR3 sequence (DNA): TGTGCCAGTAGTACGACAGTCCTCTATGGCTACACCTTC.